One and the same sample provided the 12 T cell receptor beta chains below, sequenced in a study of T cell changes during pregnancy in multiple sclerosis. Using immunoSEQ multiplex PCR, the repertoire was profiled, and TCRdb retains in-frame clones only, with some absent. The sample holds 28,000 or so clones, about 88% seen once. The specimen comprised CD8+ T cells from peripheral blood mononuclear cells, sampled in the second trimester of pregnancy. Receptor source: a female donor with multiple sclerosis, enrolled in a pregnancy study.

The J gene is TRBJ2-3, the V gene TRBV7-6; 9 bases fit TRBD1. From germline, CDR1 is SGHVS and CDR2 FNYEAQ. The CDR3 is 16 amino acids. Unmatched junction bases numbered 4, after V lost 1 base and J lost 2 bases. CDR3 loop: CASSLVGTGITDTQYF. The CDR3 nucleotides read TGTGCCAGCAGCTTAGTAGGGACAGGGATCACAGATACGCAGTATTTT.

The J gene is TRBJ2-1, the V gene TRBV7-9; 7 bases align to TRBD2. From germline, CDR1 is SEHNR and CDR2 FQNEAQ (reference sequence). The CDR3 is 13 amino acids. V was pared by 4 bases and J by 6 bases, with 3 bases of the junction left unmatched. The CDR3 reads CASSSSGGNEQFF. CDR3 nucleotide sequence: TGTGCCAGCAGCTCCTCGGGGGGCAATGAGCAGTTCTTC.

V and J are TRBV19 and TRBJ2-2, with D tentatively TRBD2 (5 bases). This CDR3 is 17 amino acids long. The germline V gene encodes CDR1 LNHDA and CDR2 SQIVND (reference sequence). With 2 bases removed from V and 4 bases from J, the gap between germline ends came to 17 bases. CDR3 loop: CASSILGPTGGTGELFF. The CDR3, as DNA: TGTGCCAGTAGTATATTAGGCCCAACCGGAGGCACCGGGGAGCTGTTTTTT.

This chain connects TRBV5-6 to TRBJ1-1, with a weak D call TRBD1 (5 bases). The CDR3 length is 14 residues. The V gene's germline CDR1 is SGHDT and CDR2 YYEEEE. V gave up 0 bases and J gave up 5 bases, with 11 bases separating them. In DNA, the CDR3 is TGTGCCAGCAGCTTGGCTTGGGGGGTGACTGAAGCTTTCTTT. The encoded protein is CASSLAWGVTEAFF.

This rearrangement joins TRBV5-4 to TRBJ2-7; TRBD1 is a possible D gene (5 bases). The length of the CDR3 is 14 residues. Germline assignment: CDR1 SGHNT and CDR2 YYREEE (reference sequence). With 4 bases removed from V and 0 bases from J, the gap between germline ends came to 11 bases. The CDR3 protein is CASSLIDSSYEQYF. The CDR3 bases are TGTGCCAGCAGCCTAATTGACAGCTCCTACGAGCAGTACTTC.

J is TRBJ2-2 and V is TRBV29-1; 7 nucleotides agree with TRBD2. The CDR3 totals 17 residues. Germline CDR1 and CDR2: SQVTM and ANQGSEA. Trimming at V came to 6 bases and at J to 2 bases, leaving 15 bases not matched to a gene. In DNA, the CDR3 is TGCAGCGTCGCTCCGGGACTAAACGTCCAAAACACCGGGGAGCTGTTTTTT. Protein: CSVAPGLNVQNTGELFF.

The DNA for the CDR3 is TGCGCCAGCAGCCAACGATTTACAGGGAACACTGAAGCTTTCTTT. As protein: CASSQRFTGNTEAFF. The V and J genes are TRBV4-1 and TRBJ1-1, with a weak D call TRBD1 (5 bases). Per the germline V gene, CDR1 is MGHRA and CDR2 is YSYEKL. This CDR3 has 15 residues. The germline V and J ends were trimmed by 2 bases and 1 base, with 11 bases remaining between them.

The CDR3 reads CASSDRGLGDTQYF. In nucleotides, the CDR3 is TGTGCCAGCAGTGACAGGGGGCTTGGAGATACGCAGTATTTT. This chain joins TRBV2 and TRBJ2-3; 8 bases are shared with TRBD1. Germline lookup yields CDR1 SNHLY and CDR2 FYNNEI. There are 14 residues in the CDR3. J gave up 5 bases and V 3 bases, and 4 bases lay outside the gene matches.

The CDR3 bases are TGTGCCAGCAGCTTGGCCCCCCGGGGTGGAGAGACCCAGTACTTC. This translates into CASSLAPRGGETQYF. The genes are TRBV5-8 and TRBJ2-5; maybe TRBD2 (5 bases). The CDR3 runs 15 residues. The germline CDR1 and CDR2 sequences are SGHTS and YDEGEE. Between the trimmed V and J ends, which lost 0 bases and 4 bases, there was a span of 13 bases.

A single count supports this clone. The chain employs TRBV4-1 and TRBJ1-6; possibly TRBD1 for D (5 bases). The V gene lost 0 bases and the J gene lost 9 bases, with 15 bases spanning the gap. Germline V gives CDR1 MGHRA, CDR2 YSYEKL. CDR3 length equals 16 residues. The CDR3 spells CASSQDGSGLPSPLHF. The CDR3 nucleotides are TGCGCCAGCAGCCAAGATGGGTCAGGGTTGCCTTCACCCCTCCACTTT.

The chain employs TRBV6-5 and TRBJ2-2, with 9 bases fitting TRBD1. The V segment lost 7 bases and the J segment 5 bases; nucleotides outside the gene matches: 8. CDR3 size: 15 residues. Germline loops: CDR1 MNHEY, CDR2 SVGAGI. CDR3 coding DNA: TGTGCCAGCATCAGTCCCGGGACAGGGACCGGGGAGCTGTTTTTT. Its translation: CASISPGTGTGELFF.

The chain combines TRBV27 with TRBJ1-5; 7 bases are a match to TRBD1. Unmatched junction bases numbered 4, after V lost 6 bases and J lost 2 bases. The CDR3 runs 14 residues. Germline-derived CDR1 and CDR2 are MNHEY and SMNVEV (reference sequence). The CDR3 nucleotides read TGTGCCAGCAGCAACAGGGGAGGCAATCAGCCCCAGCATTTT. Its protein product is CASSNRGGNQPQHF.